The 6 T cell receptor beta chains below come from one sample, sequenced in a study of OX40 agonist ivuxolimab in advanced cancers. The data were produced by immunoSEQ multiplex PCR, yet TCRdb's version contains in-frame clones alone and is incomplete. The sample records about 62,000 clones, more than 65% being singletons. The sample was CD4+ or CD8+ T cells sorted from blood, taken in a trial of the OX40 agonist ivuxolimab. The receptors were gathered from an adult with an advanced solid tumor such as melanoma, head and neck, liver or kidney cancer.

This clone was counted once. This chain links TRBV18 with TRBJ2-7; 7 bases align to TRBD2. In germline, CDR1 is KGHSH, CDR2 LQKENI. The CDR3 consists of 16 residues. Trimming took 6 bases from V and 5 from J; bases not matched to a gene: 16. The CDR3 sequence: CASSQIVGGSGNEQYF. DNA of the CDR3: TGTGCCAGCTCTCAGATCGTGGGGGGGAGCGGAAACGAGCAGTACTTC.

The genes are TRBV29-1 and TRBJ2-1, with no clear D. V was trimmed by 3 bases and J by 0 bases, leaving 12 bases between them. This CDR3 is 15 amino acids long. Germline CDR1 SQVTM, CDR2 ANQGSEA. The CDR3 sequence is CSVEGMVYSYNEQFF. Here the CDR3 DNA reads TGCAGCGTTGAGGGGATGGTATACTCCTACAATGAGCAGTTCTTC.

The chain is built from TRBV5-6 and TRBJ1-2; 8 bases match TRBD1. With V trimmed by 2 bases and J by 3 bases, 3 bases remained unmatched. The V gene's germline CDR1 is SGHDT and CDR2 YYEEEE. The CDR3 contains 14 residues. This CDR3 reads CASSFQQGDYGYTF. The CDR3 DNA sequence: TGTGCCAGCAGCTTCCAACAGGGGGACTATGGCTACACCTTC.

The V and J genes are TRBV30 and TRBJ1-1; the D gene is possibly TRBD1 (5 bases). Germline loops: CDR1 GTSNPN, CDR2 SVGIG (reference sequence). The V gene lost 2 bases and the J gene lost 7 bases, with 8 bases spanning the gap. The CDR3 spans 11 residues. CDR3 nucleotides: TGTGCCTGGAGTTTTGACAGTGAAGCTTTCTTT. This translates into CAWSFDSEAFF.

The chain carries TRBV27 and TRBJ2-7; D may be TRBD1 or TRBD2 (5 bases each). The CDR3 length is 15 residues. Per the germline V gene, CDR1 is MNHEY and CDR2 is SMNVEV (reference sequence). V lost 2 bases and J 6 bases, leaving 17 bases between the germline ends. CDR3 region: CASSLAGRAGGEQYF. The DNA for the CDR3 is TGTGCCAGCAGTTTAGCGGGCAGGGCGGGCGGCGAGCAGTACTTC.

Here the CDR3 DNA reads TGCAGCGTTGAAGATCGAGCCGGCCCGTACGAGACCCAGTACTTC. Translation gives CSVEDRAGPYETQYF. The genes are TRBV29-1 and TRBJ2-5; D ambiguous. CDR3 length: 15 amino acids. V lost 0 bases and J 5 bases, leaving 16 bases between the germline ends. Germline assignment: CDR1 SQVTM and CDR2 ANQGSEA.